Sequencing of this T cell receptor beta chain was carried out in a study of post-analysis software for immune sequencing data. Study results and caveats: Comparison of patients with controls showed five TRBV segments more frequent in patients, TRBV5-6, TRBV5-1 and TRBV20-1 among them.

Researchers reported that TCR beta cDNA libraries carried unique molecular identifiers. With about 0.95 to 11 million T cells as the source, roughly 500,000 cDNA molecules resulted. TCRdb analysed the PCR reads with MiXCR anew, one entry per CDR3 protein. This table has some 690,000 distinct CDR3 sequences, 59% appearing once. The CDR3 extends over 16 amino acids. The germline V gene encodes CDR1 SGHTA and CDR2 FQGNSA. Unmatched junction bases numbered 11, after V lost 2 bases and J lost 8 bases. With regard to this clonotype: Its antigen remains unknown.

This sequence joins TRBV7-2 and TRBJ2-1; 8 nucleotides align to TRBD2. Sequenced: blood. The TCR sequence derives from a girl aged 2 to 10 with multiple sclerosis. The CDR3: CASSLRGARGGHEQFF. CDR3 nucleotide sequence: TGTGCCAGCAGCTTAAGGGGGGCCCGGGGGGGCCATGAGCAGTTCTTC.